This T cell receptor beta chain stems from a study of blood T cell repertoires in COVID-19. Study at large: COVID-19 samples from acute and convalescent phases originated in the United States, Italy and Spain. PBMCs, B-cell-depleted T cells, or T cells were the source of the cDNA or gDNA that made up the material.

Germline values: CDR1 MDHEN, CDR2 SYDVKM. Trimming removed 10 bases at V and 6 bases at J, with 16 bases between. The CDR3 covers 13 residues. In the original analysis: Reference gene primer amplification in the assay estimated nucleated cell counts. Profiled with immunoSEQ multiplex PCR; TCRdb holds only in-frame clones, not every one. V and J calls plus clone size are reproduced from that table; the DNA served to infer D and trimming. The data show under 300,000 clones, around 82% seen once. The receptor's source is an elderly woman with active or convalescent COVID-19. The sample was peripheral blood. The rearrangement links TRBV28 to TRBJ1-3, with D unresolved. In DNA form, the CDR3 reads TGTGCCACCCGGGAGGGCGGTGAAAACACCATATATTTT. It encodes CATREGGENTIYF.